This is a list of T cell receptor beta chains from one sample in a study of post-analysis software for immune sequencing data. TCRdb itself ran the PCR reads through MiXCR, one entry per CDR3 protein. Of 700,000 to 800,000 distinct CDR3 sequences in the sample, 25% to 30% were seen once. Sequenced material: blood. These receptors were collected from a girl aged 5-17 years with multiple sclerosis. The CDR3 runs from the conserved cysteine through the conserved F or W. The D gene is left open where the match is weak. Clone size is given for some rows only: seen once, a few or many times, or a class if the clone is expanded.

D gene	V gene	clone size	J gene	CDR3 DNA	CDR3 protein
TRBD1	TRBV20-1	many	TRBJ2-5	TGCAGTGCAAACAGGGGCATGGAGACCCAGTACTTC	CSANRGMETQYF
.	TRBV20-1	.	TRBJ2-4	TGCAGTGCCCCGGGACTCCCCAGGATTGAGCAGTACTTC	CSAPGLPRIEQYF
.	TRBV20-1	few	TRBJ1-2	TGCAGTGCTAGAGAATCTCAGGGGATCTATGGCTACACCTTC	CSARESQGIYGYTF
TRBD2	TRBV27	.	TRBJ2-5	TGTGCCAGCAGACTCATGGGACTAGCGAGAGGGGGAGAGACCCAGTACTTC	CASRLMGLARGGETQYF
.	TRBV6-6	many	TRBJ2-5	TGTGCCAGCACCCCCCGGAGTGGAGAGACCCAGTACTTC	CASTPRSGETQYF
.	TRBV28	.	TRBJ2-5	TGTGCCAGCAGCATCTTTGGGGGGGCGCAGGTCGGAGAGACCCAGTACTTC	CASSIFGGAQVGETQYF
.	TRBV20-1	many	TRBJ2-5	TGCAGTGCTGGACACCAAGAGACCCAGTACTTC	CSAGHQETQYF
TRBD2	TRBV15	once	TRBJ2-1	TGTGCCACCAGTTCACTAGCGGGTCATTACAATGAGCAGTTCTTC	CATSSLAGHYNEQFF
.	TRBV29-1	few	TRBJ2-7	TGCAGCGTAGGCGGGGCCGCCTACGAGCAGTACTTC	CSVGGAAYEQYF
TRBD2	TRBV10-3	few	TRBJ2-3	TGTGCCATCAGGGGACTAGCGGGAGCATCAGATACGCAGTATTTT	CAIRGLAGASDTQYF
TRBD2	TRBV29-1	many	TRBJ2-1	TGCAGCGATCTAGCGGGTAATGAGCAGTTCTTC	CSDLAGNEQFF
.	TRBV4-2	.	TRBJ2-3	TGTGCCAGCAGCCAAGAATTTATGTCCACAGATACGCAGTATTTT	CASSQEFMSTDTQYF
TRBD1	TRBV5-1	.	TRBJ1-1	TGCGCCAGCAGCAAGGGACAGGGAGGAGTGAACACTGAAGCTTTCTTT	CASSKGQGGVNTEAFF
.	TRBV7-2	.	TRBJ2-3	TGTGCCAGCAGCCCGGCACTGGGGACCACAGATACGCAGTATTTT	CASSPALGTTDTQYF
TRBD1	TRBV29-1	many	TRBJ2-1	TGCAGCGGCCGGGACAGGGGTTTCGATGAGCAGTTCTTC	CSGRDRGFDEQFF
TRBD1	TRBV5-1	.	TRBJ1-2	TGCGCCAGCAGCTGGGGGACAGGGGCGAACTATGGCTACACCTTC	CASSWGTGANYGYTF
.	TRBV7-2	.	TRBJ1-4	TGTGCCAGCAGCTTAGTTGGTGAAAAACTGTTTTTT	CASSLVGEKLFF
TRBD2	TRBV3-1	.	TRBJ2-3	TGTGCCAGCAGCCAAGAAGCGGGGGGACTATCTTCTAGCACAGATACGCAGTATTTT	CASSQEAGGLSSSTDTQYF
.	TRBV20-1	.	TRBJ1-2	TGCAGTGCTCGAGGAAGCACGGGACCAGGGGGCTACACCTTC	CSARGSTGPGGYTF
TRBD2	TRBV7-2	.	TRBJ2-3	TGTGCCAGCAGCTTACAGCGGGGGGGGAGAAGTACGCAGTATTTT	CASSLQRGGRSTQYF
TRBD1	TRBV15	few	TRBJ2-3	TGTGCCACCAGCAGAGACCAGGGGGCTAGAACAGATACGCAGTATTTT	CATSRDQGARTDTQYF
TRBD1	TRBV12-3/TRBV12-4	few	TRBJ2-3	TGTGCCAGCACCGACAGGGTAGCAGATACGCAGTATTTT	CASTDRVADTQYF
.	TRBV6-6	few	TRBJ1-1	TGTGCCGGACGACCGGGAATGAACACTGAAGCTTTCTTT	CAGRPGMNTEAFF
TRBD2	TRBV6-5	.	TRBJ2-1	TGTGCCAGCAGTTACCCGGCGGGAGGGCCCACTGAGCAGTTCTTC	CASSYPAGGPTEQFF
.	TRBV7-9	.	TRBJ2-1	TGTGCCAGCACGAATCGAGCGGAGGATGAGCAGTTCTTC	CASTNRAEDEQFF
.	TRBV6-6	few	TRBJ1-2	TGTGCCAGCAGCCCCCAGGGACACGTCCTGGGTGGCTACACCTTC	CASSPQGHVLGGYTF
TRBD1	TRBV28	.	TRBJ2-7	TGTGCCAGCAGCCTAGCCCTAGACAGGGTGGAGGTCGAGCAGTACTTC	CASSLALDRVEVEQYF
.	TRBV7-9	.	TRBJ2-1	TGTGCCAGCAGCTTTTTCATAGGTCGGAATGAGCAGTTCTTC	CASSFFIGRNEQFF
TRBD2	TRBV12-3/TRBV12-4	.	TRBJ2-3	TGTGCCATCACAACGGGGCGGGGGGGCCGCCCAGATACGCAGTATTTT	CAITTGRGGRPDTQYF
TRBD1	TRBV7-9	.	TRBJ2-7	TGTGCCAGCAGCTCGACCAAGGACAGGGCCTACGAGCAGTACTTC	CASSSTKDRAYEQYF
.	TRBV7-2	.	TRBJ1-2	TGTGCCAGCAGCTTAGAAGTGTGGGTAGAAGGAAGAGGCTACACCTTC	CASSLEVWVEGRGYTF
TRBD1	TRBV10-3	many	TRBJ2-3	TGTGCCATCAGTGGGGACAGGGGGGGGATCGGCGATACGCAGTATTTT	CAISGDRGGIGDTQYF
.	TRBV5-1	.	TRBJ2-3	TGCGCCAGCAGCTTGACAGATATTAGCACAGATACGCAGTATTTT	CASSLTDISTDTQYF
.	TRBV9	few	TRBJ1-4	TGTGCCAGCAGCGGCGGGGGCGGACGAACTAATGAAAAACTGTTTTTT	CASSGGGGRTNEKLFF
TRBD2	TRBV20-1	few	TRBJ2-1	TGCAGTGCTAGCCTCCCACTAGCGGGGTACAATGAGCAGTTCTTC	CSASLPLAGYNEQFF
.	TRBV2	few	TRBJ2-1	TGTGCCAGCAGACCCGGCCCCAGGGCCACCAATGAGCAGTTCTTC	CASRPGPRATNEQFF
.	TRBV29-1	.	TRBJ1-1	TGCAGCGAGGACCCCGGCCCCATGAACACTGAAGCTTTCTTT	CSEDPGPMNTEAFF
.	TRBV9	.	TRBJ2-3	TGTGCCAGCAGCGTCGGCGGGCGGGGGCGACTAGATACGCAGTATTTT	CASSVGGRGRLDTQYF
.	TRBV7-2	few	TRBJ2-1	TGTGCCAGCAGAAAAGCGACCGCGTCCCCCAATGAGCAGTTCTTC	CASRKATASPNEQFF
.	TRBV5-5	.	TRBJ1-2	TGTGCCAGCAGCCCCAGGGGTGATGCGGCTAACTATGGCTACACCTTC	CASSPRGDAANYGYTF
TRBD1	TRBV4-3	.	TRBJ1-1	TGCGCCAGCAGCTCCGGACAGGGGGAAGTGGTAACTGAAGCTTTCTTT	CASSSGQGEVVTEAFF
.	TRBV6-5	few	TRBJ2-3	TGTGCCAGCAGTTACACCAGGGGAAATACGCAGTATTTT	CASSYTRGNTQYF
TRBD1	TRBV7-8	many	TRBJ2-1	TGTGCCAGCAGCTCGACAGGGGGCAGGGGGAATGAGCAGTTCTTC	CASSSTGGRGNEQFF
.	TRBV5-1	few	TRBJ2-1	TGCGCCAGCAGGTATAGGACAGAACTAAACAATGAGCAGTTCTTC	CASRYRTELNNEQFF
TRBD1	TRBV20-1	.	TRBJ2-1	TGCAGTGCTAGAGGACTGACAGGGGCAACCTACAATGAGCAGTTCTTC	CSARGLTGATYNEQFF
.	TRBV28	.	TRBJ2-7	TGTGCCAGCAGTTTTTCCCCCCAGACCGCCTACGAGCAGTACTTC	CASSFSPQTAYEQYF